One and the same sample provided the 26 T cell receptor beta chains below, sequenced in a study of shared clonotypes between healthy human individuals. Measured with immunoSEQ multiplex PCR; TCRdb has only the in-frame clones, and not every one. The sample lists 150,000 to 200,000 clones, 85% to 95% seen once, with about 0.07% in the top ten. The material sequenced was naive CD4+ T cells sorted from blood. Subset in this sample: CD45RA+ positively selected. The receptors were gathered from a woman aged 30 to 39 in good health.

The V and J genes are TRBV2 and TRBJ2-5; D is perhaps TRBD1 or TRBD2 (6 bases each). The germline V gene encodes CDR1 SNHLY and CDR2 FYNNEI. V shed 1 base and J shed 5 bases, with 14 bases lying between them. CDR3 length: 15 amino acids. The CDR3 sequence is CASSEEALGGETQYF. The CDR3 coding sequence is TGTGCCAGCAGTGAAGAGGCCCTAGGGGGGGAGACCCAGTACTTC.

V gene TRBV5-1 combines with J gene TRBJ1-1; D is uncertain. Trimming took off 4 bases at V and 1 base at J, with 14 bases between the two ends. This CDR3 spans 15 amino acids. The V gene's germline CDR1 is SGHRS and CDR2 YFSETQ. CDR3 region: CASSPTPPWNTEAFF. The DNA for the CDR3 is TGCGCCAGCAGCCCAACCCCCCCATGGAACACTGAAGCTTTCTTT.

This chain joins TRBV28 and TRBJ2-3, with 9 bases that match TRBD2. Looked up from germline, CDR1 is MDHEN and CDR2 is SYDVKM. With V trimmed by 2 bases and J by 3 bases, 9 bases remained unmatched. The CDR3 length is 17 residues. CDR3 coding DNA: TGTGCCAGCAGTTTAGGCGGGAGGGCCATATTGACAGATACGCAGTATTTT. Translating gives CASSLGGRAILTDTQYF.

This clone was seen a single time. This chain links TRBV18 with TRBJ1-2; D remains unclear. Trimming removed 6 bases from V and 5 bases from J, with 16 bases in between. CDR1 KGHSH and CDR2 LQKENI come from the germline V gene. CDR3 length: 14 amino acids. The CDR3 DNA reads as TGTGCCAGCTCTGGGCAGAAAATCTTTTATGGCTACACCTTC. Protein product: CASSGQKIFYGYTF.

CDR3 sequence: CASSLEQGRNTEAFF. Here the CDR3 DNA reads TGTGCCAGCAGCCTCGAACAGGGGAGAAACACTGAAGCTTTCTTT. V usage is TRBV7-9 and J usage is TRBJ1-1, with 7 positions matching TRBD1. Per germline, CDR1 SEHNR and CDR2 FQNEAQ (reference sequence). V trimming: 5 bases; J trimming: 2 bases; junction bases outside the gene matches: 8. The CDR3 contains 15 residues.

This clone occurred a few times. The gene calls are TRBV6-5 and TRBJ2-7; 8 bases align to TRBD1. Per germline, CDR1 MNHEY and CDR2 SVGAGI. This CDR3 has 13 amino acids. The trim removed 5 bases at V and 2 bases at J, leaving 2 bases unmatched. Written as DNA, the CDR3 is TGTGCCAGCAGTCCGACAGGGGCCTACGAGCAGTACTTC. Protein sequence: CASSPTGAYEQYF.

The chain combines TRBV27 with TRBJ2-7, with D possibly called TRBD1 or TRBD2 (5 bases each). CDR1 MNHEY and CDR2 SMNVEV come from the germline V gene (reference sequence). Trimming took 5 bases from V and 3 from J, leaving 20 bases between them. This CDR3 is 16 amino acids long. CDR3 nucleotides: TGTGCCAGCAGTACGGGGCCAGGCTGGGCGTACTACGAGCAGTACTTC. It specifies CASSTGPGWAYYEQYF.

This sequence joins TRBV14 and TRBJ2-1; D may match TRBD1 or TRBD2 (5 bases each). Germline V gene sequence: CDR1 SGHDN, CDR2 FVKESK. The germline V and J ends were trimmed by 6 bases and 3 bases, with 21 bases remaining between them. This CDR3 has 17 amino acids. The CDR3 sequence is CASRVRGAAYDYNEQFF. CDR3 nucleotide sequence: TGTGCCAGCAGGGTAAGAGGGGCAGCCTATGACTACAATGAGCAGTTCTTC.

The chain couples TRBV2 to TRBJ1-1; D not resolved. Trimming took 7 bases from V and 4 from J, leaving 13 bases between them. This CDR3 spans 13 amino acids. The germline gives CDR1 SNHLY, CDR2 FYNNEI. CDR3 coding DNA: TGTGCCAGCACGCGCGGGAGGACCACTGAAGCTTTCTTT. It encodes CASTRGRTTEAFF.

The chain uses TRBV28 and TRBJ1-1; D gene uncertain. V was pared by 5 bases and J by 1 base, with 11 bases between. The CDR3 length is 14 residues. The V gene's germline CDR1 is MDHEN and CDR2 SYDVKM. CDR3 amino acids: CASSNTAPNTEAFF. As DNA, the CDR3 is TGTGCCAGCAGTAACACAGCCCCGAACACTGAAGCTTTCTTT.

This rearrangement joins TRBV29-1 to TRBJ2-7, with TRBD1 matching over 7 bases. CDR1 is SQVTM, CDR2 ANQGSEA, per germline. There are 13 residues in the CDR3. The J segment lost 4 bases and the V segment lost 6 bases, leaving 9 bases of the junction unmatched. The CDR3 bases are TGCAGCGTCCATACAGGGGAAGTATACGAGCAGTACTTC. Residues: CSVHTGEVYEQYF.

The chain links TRBV29-1 to TRBJ2-5; maybe TRBD1 (6 bases). The end of the DNA fits TRBJ2-7 better, so the J call may be wrong. This CDR3 is built from 12 residues. CDR1 and CDR2 (germline): SQVTM, ANQGSEA. CDR3 nucleotide sequence: TGCTACGGTCGTTATGGGGGCAACGAGCAGTACTTC. Residues: CYGRYGGNEQYF.

DNA of the CDR3: TGTGCCAGCAGCGAGCAGCGGGGCACCTACGAGCAGTACTTC. This encodes CASSEQRGTYEQYF. V is TRBV5-4 and J is TRBJ2-7; 7 bases are shared with TRBD2. CDR3 length equals 14 residues. V dropped 4 bases and J dropped 2; count of bases not matched to a gene: 6. Germline V gives CDR1 SGHNT, CDR2 YYREEE (reference sequence).

V usage is TRBV5-1 and J usage is TRBJ2-5, with 9 bases that match TRBD1. Germline V gives CDR1 SGHRS, CDR2 YFSETQ. V lost 4 bases to trimming and J lost 2 bases; unmatched junction nucleotides: 9. This CDR3 spans 16 amino acids. The CDR3 nucleotides are TGCGCCAGCAGCCACGGAGGACAGGGGCTACAAGAGACCCAGTACTTC. Protein sequence: CASSHGGQGLQETQYF.

The chain recombines TRBV7-2 with TRBJ2-1; D may match TRBD1 or TRBD2 (5 bases each). The CDR3 is 15 residues long. V dropped 5 bases and J dropped 4 bases, with 15 bases sitting between them. Germline CDR1 and CDR2: SGHTA and FQGNSA. The CDR3 reads CASSHPDWGYNEQFF. The CDR3 region has the DNA TGTGCCAGCAGCCACCCCGACTGGGGGTACAATGAGCAGTTCTTC.

The chain recombines TRBV7-9 with TRBJ2-7; TRBD1 matches 12 bases. The V segment lost 3 bases and the J segment 4 bases; nucleotides outside the gene matches: 4. This CDR3 is 15 amino acids long. CDR1 SEHNR and CDR2 FQNEAQ come from the germline V gene (reference sequence). CDR3 sequence: CASSFGTGGGYEQYF. CDR3 sequence (DNA): TGTGCCAGCAGCTTCGGGACAGGGGGCGGGTACGAGCAGTACTTC.

The chain combines TRBV18 with TRBJ1-3; D unresolved. Germline CDR1 KGHSH, CDR2 LQKENI. CDR3 length: 18 residues. The germline V and J ends were trimmed by 3 bases and 1 base, with 19 bases remaining between them. CDR3 in amino acids: CASSPLSTRARSGNTIYF. The CDR3 DNA sequence: TGTGCCAGCTCACCCCTCTCGACTCGCGCGAGATCTGGAAACACCATATATTTT. Filled out from reference TRBV18 and TRBJ1-3, the complete variable domain reads NAGVMQNPRHLVRRRGQEARLRCSPMKGHSHVYWYRQLPEEGLKFMVYLQKENIIDESGMPKERFSAEFPKEGPSILRIQQVVRGDSAAYFCASSPLSTRARSGNTIYFGEGSWLTVV.

This chain uses TRBV5-1 with TRBJ2-1; 13 bases align to TRBD2. V lost 1 base to trimming and J lost 6 bases; unmatched junction nucleotides: 1. The V gene's germline CDR1 is SGHRS and CDR2 YFSETQ. The length of the CDR3 is 15 residues. The CDR3: CASSLRLAGGNEQFF. CDR3 sequence (DNA): TGCGCCAGCAGCTTGCGACTAGCGGGAGGCAATGAGCAGTTCTTC.

The J gene is TRBJ2-2, the V gene TRBV27; TRBD1 aligns across 11 bases. This CDR3 region has 16 residues. V was pared by 4 bases and J by 5 bases, with 6 bases of the junction left unmatched. Germline CDR1 reads MNHEY; CDR2 reads SMNVEV (reference sequence). This chain's CDR3 is CASSWTGGVQTGELFF. DNA for the CDR3: TGTGCCAGCAGTTGGACAGGGGGCGTTCAGACCGGGGAGCTGTTTTTT.

This rearrangement joins TRBV19 to TRBJ2-7, with TRBD1 identical over 11 bases. The trim removed 4 bases at V and 2 bases at J, leaving 1 base unmatched. Germline V gene sequence: CDR1 LNHDA, CDR2 SQIVND (reference sequence). This CDR3 is 14 amino acids long. CDR3 sequence: CASSKGQGAYEQYF. CDR3 DNA: TGTGCCAGTAGTAAGGGACAGGGGGCCTACGAGCAGTACTTC.

The chain links TRBV14 to TRBJ2-7, with no clear D. Germline CDR1 and CDR2: SGHDN and FVKESK. The V and J ends lost 4 bases and 3 bases respectively, with 4 bases between them. This CDR3 is built from 11 residues. Here the CDR3 DNA reads TGTGCCAGCAGCCTTAACTACGAGCAGTACTTC. Protein: CASSLNYEQYF.

This chain links TRBV27 with TRBJ1-1; no firm D call. The CDR3 runs to 13 residues. Germline V gene data show CDR1 as MNHEY and CDR2 as SMNVEV (reference sequence). Deletions cut 6 bases from V and 1 base from J, with 9 bases between. CDR3 in DNA: TGTGCCAGCAGGAAATACTCGAACACTGAAGCTTTCTTT. Residues: CASRKYSNTEAFF.

This chain joins TRBV29-1 and TRBJ2-2, with 12 nucleotides matching TRBD2. The CDR3 consists of 15 residues. Trimming at V came to 3 bases and at J to 5 bases, leaving 4 bases not matched to a gene. From germline, CDR1 is SQVTM and CDR2 ANQGSEA. The CDR3 is CSVETSGSRTGELFF. The CDR3 coding sequence is TGCAGCGTTGAGACTAGCGGGAGTAGGACCGGGGAGCTGTTTTTT.

The genes are TRBV30 and TRBJ1-2; D possibly corresponds to TRBD1 (6 bases). Germline CDR1 is GTSNPN and CDR2 is SVGIG (reference sequence). This CDR3 spans 12 amino acids. Trimming stripped 2 bases from V and 5 bases from J, with 9 bases between. CDR3 DNA sequence: TGTGCCTGGAGTTCAGGGGAATATGGCTACACCTTC. Its protein is CAWSSGEYGYTF.

The chain has TRBV4-1 and TRBJ1-2; 12 bases are a match to TRBD1. The germline V gene encodes CDR1 MGHRA and CDR2 YSYEKL. This CDR3 has 16 residues. J lost 4 bases, V lost 2 bases, and 5 bases had no gene match. The CDR3 is CASSQPGTGGSYGYTF. In DNA, the CDR3 is TGCGCCAGCAGCCAACCCGGGACAGGGGGCAGCTATGGCTACACCTTC.

Only a few counts were recorded for this clone. The CDR3 DNA reads TGTGCCAGCAGAATATCCGGGACTAGGAGGGAGTACTTC. Protein: CASRISGTRREYF. The genes are TRBV28 and TRBJ2-7; TRBD2 agrees at 8 bases. The CDR3 contains 13 residues. Germline-derived CDR1 and CDR2 are MDHEN and SYDVKM. V lost 6 bases, J lost 11 bases, and 12 bases stayed unmatched.